One sample yielded the 26 T cell receptor beta chains listed below, sequenced in a study of cytomegalovirus exposure and HLA in healthy donors. With 60 Vbeta and 13 Jbeta primers, the PCR was carried out. Data came from immunoSEQ multiplex PCR; TCRdb stores just in-frame clones and leaves some out. Of some 120,000 clones detected, roughly 70% appear once; the ten largest clones hold approximately 7%. The sequenced material came from PBMCs. These receptors all stem from a man aged 40-55 years in good health and CMV-seropositive.

The J gene is TRBJ2-7, the V gene TRBV6-1; 10 nucleotides line up with TRBD2. The germline V gene encodes CDR1 MNHNS and CDR2 SASEGT. This CDR3 comprises 15 residues. Losses at the gene ends were 4 bases for V and 3 bases for J; bases not matched to a gene: 6. This CDR3 reads CASSVVLAGVYEQYF. The CDR3 nucleotides read TGTGCCAGCAGTGTTGTGCTAGCGGGAGTCTACGAGCAGTACTTC.

V and J are TRBV5-4 and TRBJ2-3, with TRBD1 matching 9 bases. The CDR3 is made up of 15 amino acids. The germline CDR1 and CDR2 sequences are SGHNT and YYREEE (reference sequence). J was trimmed by 4 bases and V by 2 bases; bases with no gene match: 5. Here the CDR3 DNA reads TGTGCCAGCAGCTTAGGACAGGGGAGCGCAGATACGCAGTATTTT. Its protein is CASSLGQGSADTQYF.

The CDR3 DNA sequence: TGTGCCAGCAGTAGCGGGAGGGCCAGCGCTACGCAGTATTTT. Its protein is CASSSGRASATQYF. This sequence joins TRBV28 and TRBJ2-3; TRBD2 agrees at 10 bases. The CDR3 runs to 14 residues. CDR1 is MDHEN, CDR2 SYDVKM, per germline. Trimming took 5 bases from V and 8 from J; bases not matched to a gene: 7.

A single count supports this clone. The chain uses TRBV11-2 and TRBJ1-1; TRBD1 aligns across 7 bases. Germline CDR1 and CDR2: SGHAT and FQNNGV. J lost 0 bases, V lost 2 bases, and 15 bases had no gene match. The CDR3 covers 19 residues. The CDR3 reads CASSLRPPGQPRLNTEAFF. The CDR3 DNA reads as TGTGCCAGCAGCTTAAGGCCCCCGGGACAGCCGCGCTTGAACACTGAAGCTTTCTTT.

The J gene is TRBJ1-2, the V gene TRBV30; 7 nucleotides line up with TRBD1. The germline V gene has CDR1 GTSNPN and CDR2 SVGIG (reference sequence). Trimming took 2 bases from V and 4 from J; bases not matched to a gene: 10. CDR3 size: 15 residues. Here the CDR3 reads CAWSSGQAGPYGYTF. CDR3 DNA: TGTGCCTGGAGTAGTGGACAGGCGGGGCCCTATGGCTACACCTTC.

This sequence joins TRBV7-9 and TRBJ2-3, with 13 bases identical to TRBD2. V shed 3 bases and J 6 bases; nucleotides not matched to a gene: 6. The CDR3 length is 16 residues. The germline gives CDR1 SEHNR, CDR2 FQNEAQ (reference sequence). The chain's CDR3 is CASSFNPGLAGDTQYF. CDR3 nucleotides: TGTGCCAGCAGCTTCAACCCGGGACTAGCGGGGGATACGCAGTATTTT.

This sequence joins TRBV29-1 and TRBJ1-3; no clear D. The CDR3 is 11 residues long. The germline CDR1 and CDR2 sequences are SQVTM and ANQGSEA. Trimming took off 5 bases at V and 6 bases at J, with 8 bases between the two ends. DNA for the CDR3: TGCAGCGTTTTAGAAACAAACACCATATATTTT. Translating it yields CSVLETNTIYF.

This chain connects TRBV10-1 to TRBJ2-1; 11 positions agree with TRBD2. The germline CDR1 and CDR2 sequences are WNHNN and SYGVQD (reference sequence). V lost 2 bases and J lost 8; bases outside the gene matches: 14. The CDR3 spans 18 residues. CDR3 nucleotide sequence: TGCGCCAGCAGTGAGACTAGCGGGAGTTTTTCCGGGACCGATGAGCAGTTCTTC. Residues: CASSETSGSFSGTDEQFF.

This clone was observed a few times. CDR3 sequence reads: CASSPFTGGRNTEAFF. For the CDR3, the DNA is TGTGCCAGCTCACCATTTACAGGGGGCCGTAACACTGAAGCTTTCTTT. The chain uses TRBV18 and TRBJ1-1, with 9 nucleotides matching TRBD1. The CDR3 runs to 16 residues. Germline V CDR1 and CDR2: KGHSH, LQKENI. The V and J ends lost 2 bases and 2 bases, in that order; junction bases with no gene match: 6.

This clone was picked up a small number of times. The chain carries TRBV18 and TRBJ2-1; TRBD2 might be the D (5 bases). Germline CDR1 is KGHSH and CDR2 is LQKENI. V gave up 3 bases and J gave up 3 bases, with 9 bases separating them. The CDR3 extends over 14 amino acids. The CDR3 reads CASSPPGDYNEQFF. The CDR3 bases are TGTGCCAGCTCACCCCCCGGGGACTACAATGAGCAGTTCTTC.

This chain connects TRBV10-2 to TRBJ2-1, with D unclear. V was trimmed by 3 bases and J by 0 bases, leaving 15 bases between them. CDR1 is WSHSY and CDR2 is SAAADI in the germline V gene. The CDR3 loop spans 17 amino acids. The CDR3 coding sequence is TGCGCCAGCAGTGATTTCCGCCTCCCGAGCTCCTACAATGAGCAGTTCTTC. Residues: CASSDFRLPSSYNEQFF.

The chain combines TRBV5-4 with TRBJ2-3, with TRBD1 as a possible D gene (5 bases). Trimming took 2 bases from V and 6 from J, leaving 10 bases between them. The V gene's germline CDR1 is SGHNT and CDR2 YYREEE (reference sequence). The CDR3 is 13 residues long. In DNA form, the CDR3 reads TGTGCCAGCAGCTTTTACAGGTCGGATACGCAGTATTTT. Amino acids: CASSFYRSDTQYF.

The gene calls are TRBV7-8 and TRBJ1-1, with TRBD1 as a possible D gene (5 bases). Germline-derived CDR1 and CDR2 are SGHVS and FQNEAQ. Trimming removed 1 base at V and 4 bases at J, with 10 bases between. The CDR3 is 14 amino acids. CDR3 protein: CASSLGRVSTEAFF. CDR3 DNA sequence: TGTGCCAGCAGCTTAGGCAGGGTGAGCACTGAAGCTTTCTTT.

The chain combines TRBV14 with TRBJ2-1, with 15 bases that match TRBD2. Germline-derived CDR1 and CDR2 are SGHDN and FVKESK. J was trimmed by 9 bases and V by 5 bases; bases with no gene match: 11. This CDR3 is built from 17 residues. Here the CDR3 reads CASSDGTSGRNYGEQFF. The CDR3 DNA follows: TGTGCCAGCAGCGACGGGACTAGCGGGAGGAATTATGGTGAGCAGTTCTTC.

This clone appeared a few times. The J gene is TRBJ1-1, the V gene TRBV4-1; D call uncertain. This CDR3 region has 15 residues. V dropped 0 bases and J dropped 4 bases, with 12 bases sitting between them. Germline V gene lookup returns CDR1 MGHRA and CDR2 YSYEKL. The CDR3 sequence: CASSQDLPEVTEAFF. DNA for the CDR3: TGCGCCAGCAGCCAAGATTTACCCGAGGTCACTGAAGCTTTCTTT.

This chain links TRBV6-6 with TRBJ1-1; a possible D gene is TRBD1 (6 bases). CDR3 length: 14 residues. Germline CDR1 MNHNY, CDR2 SVGAGI (reference sequence). V was cut by 2 bases and J by 7 bases, with 14 bases left in between. CDR3 region: CASSYTPDRCEAFF. In DNA, the CDR3 is TGTGCCAGCAGTTACACCCCCGACAGGTGTGAAGCTTTCTTT.

This sequence joins TRBV27 and TRBJ2-7; D might be TRBD1 (6 bases). Germline CDR1 and CDR2: MNHEY and SMNVEV (reference sequence). The CDR3 extends over 18 amino acids. Trimming took off 3 bases at V and 3 bases at J, with 24 bases between the two ends. As DNA, the CDR3 is TGTGCCAGCAGTTTTCGCTCGCGTGTTACAGGGAGCCTCTACGAGCAGTACTTC. Protein: CASSFRSRVTGSLYEQYF.

This chain joins TRBV11-3 and TRBJ2-3, with TRBD1 matching over 11 bases. This CDR3 is 15 amino acids long. Germline V gene data show CDR1 as SGHNT and CDR2 as YENEEA. Trimming at V came to 0 bases and at J to 5 bases, leaving 1 base not matched to a gene. DNA for the CDR3: TGTGCCAGCAGCTTAGATGGGACAGGGGGAGATACGCAGTATTTT. Translating gives CASSLDGTGGDTQYF.

The chain couples TRBV5-4 to TRBJ2-7; 8 bases map to TRBD1. The CDR3 runs to 15 residues. The ends lost 4 bases at V and 2 bases at J; junction bases unmatched: 8. Germline V gene data show CDR1 as SGHNT and CDR2 as YYREEE (reference sequence). CDR3 region: CASSDRDRTTYEQYF. The CDR3 bases are TGTGCCAGCAGCGACCGGGACAGGACGACCTACGAGCAGTACTTC. Looking up the rest from reference TRBV5-4 and TRBJ2-7 gives the full variable domain: ETGVTQSPTHLIKTRGQQVTLRCSSQSGHNTVSWYQQALGQGPQFIFQYYREEENGRGNFPPRFSGLQFPNYSSELNVNALELDDSALYLCASSDRDRTTYEQYFGPGTRLTVT.

This chain connects TRBV6-5 to TRBJ1-2; D remains ambiguous. CDR3 length: 12 amino acids. Germline V gene data show CDR1 as MNHEY and CDR2 as SVGAGI. V was trimmed by 6 bases and J by 3 bases, leaving 8 bases between them. CDR3 residues: CASSHTYYGYTF. DNA for the CDR3: TGTGCCAGCAGCCACACATACTATGGCTACACCTTC.

The chain uses TRBV7-9 and TRBJ2-7; D is possibly TRBD1 (5 bases). Germline V gives CDR1 SEHNR, CDR2 FQNEAQ (reference sequence). This CDR3 has 14 residues. The V and J ends lost 6 bases and 3 bases respectively, with 15 bases between them. The CDR3 is CASRSQGSFYEQYF. CDR3 in DNA: TGTGCCAGCAGAAGCCAGGGCTCCTTCTACGAGCAGTACTTC.

The chain has TRBV2 and TRBJ1-3, with TRBD1 identical over 8 bases. The length of the CDR3 is 16 residues. CDR1 and CDR2 from the germline V gene are SNHLY and FYNNEI. Losses at the gene ends were 6 bases for V and 1 base for J; bases not matched to a gene: 8. The CDR3 spells CASSSDRARSGNTIYF. CDR3 nucleotides: TGTGCCAGCAGCTCGGACAGGGCAAGATCTGGAAACACCATATATTTT.

V usage is TRBV9 and J usage is TRBJ2-1; 7 nucleotides match TRBD2. Germline CDR1 is SGDLS and CDR2 is YYNGEE. This CDR3 spans 14 amino acids. V lost 0 bases and J lost 5; bases outside the gene matches: 2. CDR3 sequence (DNA): TGTGCCAGCAGCGTAGGAGCGGGGAACAATGAGCAGTTCTTC. Amino acid sequence: CASSVGAGNNEQFF.

The rearrangement joins TRBV6-5 to TRBJ1-1; TRBD1 aligns across 8 bases. The CDR3 runs to 13 residues. CDR1 and CDR2 from the germline V gene are MNHEY and SVGAGI. V lost 6 bases to trimming and J lost 4 bases; unmatched junction nucleotides: 4. CDR3 coding DNA: TGTGCCAGCAGCAGGACAGGGAGCACTGAAGCTTTCTTT. This encodes CASSRTGSTEAFF.

The chain uses TRBV7-9 and TRBJ1-1; D ambiguous. CDR3 length: 13 residues. Germline CDR1 and CDR2: SEHNR and FQNEAQ (reference sequence). Trimming took off 1 base at V and 4 bases at J, with 7 bases between the two ends. As DNA, the CDR3 is TGTGCCAGCAGCTTAGGAGGGATCACTGAAGCTTTCTTT. Translated: CASSLGGITEAFF.

Note on this clone: Germline is not matched at one junction end, which may reflect a read error. The CDR3 DNA follows: TGTTCCAGCAGCTTATCCGGCGGCAGAAATTTGGGCTACACCTTC. Protein product: CSSSLSGGRNLGYTF. The chain recombines TRBV7-9 with TRBJ1-2; D gene uncertain. CDR1 is SEHNR and CDR2 is FQNEAQ in the germline V gene (reference sequence). CDR3 length: 15 amino acids. Drawing the rest from reference TRBV7-9 and TRBJ1-2, the complete variable domain is DTGVSQNPRHKITKRGQNVTFRCDPISEHNRLYWYRQTLGQGPEFLTYFQNEAQLEKSRLLSDRFSAERPKGSFSTLEIQRTEQGDSAMYLCSSSLSGGRNLGYTFGSGTRLTVV.